This TCR beta chain emerged from a study of T cells after yellow fever vaccination. Each CDR3 protein is one row after TCRdb ran MiXCR on the 5' RACE reads. This table has a few hundred thousand distinct CDR3 sequences, around 6.7% appearing once. This CDR3 is 16 amino acids long. V was clipped by 5 bases and J by 2 bases, with 16 bases between them. Germline-derived CDR1 and CDR2 are MNHEY and SMNVEV (reference sequence). The sequence came from a man between 25 and 39 years old who received the YFV17D yellow fever vaccine. The chain uses TRBV27 and TRBJ2-1, with a tentative D call TRBD2 (6 bases). The sample consisted of CD4+ T cells sorted from PBMCs, taken on the day of the yellow fever booster vaccination. CDR3 nucleotide sequence: TGTGCCAGCAGTCCCGTTCAAACTAGCCCCTACAATGAGCAGTTCTTC. Amino acid sequence: CASSPVQTSPYNEQFF.